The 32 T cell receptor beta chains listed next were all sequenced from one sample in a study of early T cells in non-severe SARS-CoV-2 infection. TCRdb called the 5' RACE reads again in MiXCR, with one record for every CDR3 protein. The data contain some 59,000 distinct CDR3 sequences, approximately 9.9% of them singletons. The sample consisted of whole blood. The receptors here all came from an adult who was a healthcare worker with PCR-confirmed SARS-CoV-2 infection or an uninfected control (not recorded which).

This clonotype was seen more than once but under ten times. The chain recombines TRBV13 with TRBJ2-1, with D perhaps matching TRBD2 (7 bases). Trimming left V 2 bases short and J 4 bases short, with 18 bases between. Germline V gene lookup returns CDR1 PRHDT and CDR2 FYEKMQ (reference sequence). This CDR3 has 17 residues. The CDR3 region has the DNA TGTGCCAGCAGCTTATTCCTTAGCAAGGGGGGGTACAATGAGCAGTTCTTC. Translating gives CASSLFLSKGGYNEQFF.

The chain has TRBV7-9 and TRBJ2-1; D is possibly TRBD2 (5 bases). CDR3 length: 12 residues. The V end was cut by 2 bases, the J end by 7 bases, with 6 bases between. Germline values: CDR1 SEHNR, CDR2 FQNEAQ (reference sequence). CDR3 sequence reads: CASSLQRNEQFF. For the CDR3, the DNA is TGTGCCAGCAGCTTACAGCGGAATGAGCAGTTCTTC. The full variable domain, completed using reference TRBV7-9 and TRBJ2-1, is DTGVSQNPRHKITKRGQNVTFRCDPISEHNRLYWYRQTLGQGPEFLTYFQNEAQLEKSRLLSDRFSAERPKGSFSTLEIQRTEQGDSAMYLCASSLQRNEQFFGPGTRLTVL.

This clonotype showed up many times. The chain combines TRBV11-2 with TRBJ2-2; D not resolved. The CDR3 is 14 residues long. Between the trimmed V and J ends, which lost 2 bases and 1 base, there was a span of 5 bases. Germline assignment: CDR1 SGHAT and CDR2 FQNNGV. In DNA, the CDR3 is TGTGCCAGCAGCTTACAGTTGAACACCGGGGAGCTGTTTTTT. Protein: CASSLQLNTGELFF. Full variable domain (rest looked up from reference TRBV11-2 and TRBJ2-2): EAGVAQSPRYKIIEKRQSVAFWCNPISGHATLYWYQQILGQGPKLLIQFQNNGVVDDSQLPKDRFSAERLKGVDSTLKIQPAKLEDSAVYLCASSLQLNTGELFFGEGSRLTVL.

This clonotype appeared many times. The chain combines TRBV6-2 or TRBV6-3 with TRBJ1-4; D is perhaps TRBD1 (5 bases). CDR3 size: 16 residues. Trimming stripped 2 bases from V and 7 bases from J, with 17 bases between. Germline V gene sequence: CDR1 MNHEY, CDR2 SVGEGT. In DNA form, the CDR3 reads TGTGCCAGCAGTTACCAATTCGGGACTAAGGTTGAAAAACTGTTTTTT. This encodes CASSYQFGTKVEKLFF.

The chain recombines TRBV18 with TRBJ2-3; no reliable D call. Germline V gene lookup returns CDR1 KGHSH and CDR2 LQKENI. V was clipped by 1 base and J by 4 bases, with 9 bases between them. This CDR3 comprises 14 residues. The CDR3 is CASSPLPRPDTQYF. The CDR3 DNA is TGTGCCAGCTCACCACTACCACGCCCAGATACGCAGTATTTT.

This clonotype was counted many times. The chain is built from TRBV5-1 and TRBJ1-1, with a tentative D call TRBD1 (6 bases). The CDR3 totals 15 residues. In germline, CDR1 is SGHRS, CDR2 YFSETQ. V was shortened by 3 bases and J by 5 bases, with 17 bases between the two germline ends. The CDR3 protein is CASSSLGQPETEAFF. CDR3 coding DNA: TGCGCCAGCAGCTCCCTCGGACAGCCCGAAACTGAAGCTTTCTTT.

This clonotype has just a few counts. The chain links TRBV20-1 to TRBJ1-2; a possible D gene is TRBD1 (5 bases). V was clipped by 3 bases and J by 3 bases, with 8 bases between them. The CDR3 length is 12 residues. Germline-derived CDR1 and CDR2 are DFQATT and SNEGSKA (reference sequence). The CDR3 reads CSASSGDYGYTF. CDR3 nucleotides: TGCAGTGCTAGTTCGGGGGACTATGGCTACACCTTC.

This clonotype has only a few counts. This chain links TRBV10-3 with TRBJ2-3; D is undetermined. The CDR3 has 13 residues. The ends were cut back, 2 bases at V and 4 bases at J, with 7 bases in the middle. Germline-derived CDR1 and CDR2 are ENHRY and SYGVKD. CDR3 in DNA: TGTGCCATCAGTGAGGGAGAGGCAGATACGCAGTATTTT. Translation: CAISEGEADTQYF.

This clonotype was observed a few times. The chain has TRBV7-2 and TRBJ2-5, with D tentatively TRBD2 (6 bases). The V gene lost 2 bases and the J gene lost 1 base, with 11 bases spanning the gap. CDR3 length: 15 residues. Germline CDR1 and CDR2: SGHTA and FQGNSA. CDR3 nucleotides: TGTGCCAGCAGCTTATGGGGGACTCTCCAAGAGACCCAGTACTTC. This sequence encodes CASSLWGTLQETQYF. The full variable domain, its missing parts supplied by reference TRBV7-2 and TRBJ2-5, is GAGVSQSPSNKVTEKGKDVELRCDPISGHTALYWYRQSLGQGLEFLIYFQGNSAPDKSGLPSDRFSAERTGGSVSTLTIQRTQQEDSAVYLCASSLWGTLQETQYFGPGTRLLVL.

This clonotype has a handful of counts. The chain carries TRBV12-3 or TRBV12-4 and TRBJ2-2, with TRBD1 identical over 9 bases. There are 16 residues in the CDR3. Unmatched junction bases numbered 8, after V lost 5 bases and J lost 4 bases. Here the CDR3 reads CASSLGTGLGTGELFF. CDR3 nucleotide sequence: TGTGCCAGCAGTCTCGGGACAGGGTTAGGCACCGGGGAGCTGTTTTTT.

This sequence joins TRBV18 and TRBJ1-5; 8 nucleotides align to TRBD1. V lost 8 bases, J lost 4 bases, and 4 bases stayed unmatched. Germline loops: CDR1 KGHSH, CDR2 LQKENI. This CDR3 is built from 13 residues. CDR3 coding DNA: TGTGCCAGCGCATACAGGGGGAATCAGCCCCAGCATTTT. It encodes CASAYRGNQPQHF. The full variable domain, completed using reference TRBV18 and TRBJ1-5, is NAGVMQNPRHLVRRRGQEARLRCSPMKGHSHVYWYRQLPEEGLKFMVYLQKENIIDESGMPKERFSAEFPKEGPSILRIQQVVRGDSAAYFCASAYRGNQPQHFGDGTRLSIL.

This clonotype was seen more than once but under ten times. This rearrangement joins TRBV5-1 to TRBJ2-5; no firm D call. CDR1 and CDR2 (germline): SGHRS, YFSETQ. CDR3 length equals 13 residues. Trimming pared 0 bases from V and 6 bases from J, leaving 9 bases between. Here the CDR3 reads CASSLAPGQTQYF. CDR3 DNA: TGCGCCAGCAGCTTGGCCCCCGGGCAGACCCAGTACTTC. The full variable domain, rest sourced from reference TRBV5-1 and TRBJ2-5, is KAGVTQTPRYLIKTRGQQVTLSCSPISGHRSVSWYQQTPGQGLQFLFEYFSETQRNKGNFPGRFSGRQFSNSRSEMNVSTLELGDSALYLCASSLAPGQTQYFGPGTRLLVL.

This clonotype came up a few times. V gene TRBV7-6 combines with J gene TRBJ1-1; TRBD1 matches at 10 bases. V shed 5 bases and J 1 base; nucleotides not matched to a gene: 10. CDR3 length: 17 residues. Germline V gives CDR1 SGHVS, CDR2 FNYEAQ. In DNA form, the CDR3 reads TGTGCCAGCAGCCGAACGGGACAGGGGAGTCCGAACACTGAAGCTTTCTTT. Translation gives CASSRTGQGSPNTEAFF.

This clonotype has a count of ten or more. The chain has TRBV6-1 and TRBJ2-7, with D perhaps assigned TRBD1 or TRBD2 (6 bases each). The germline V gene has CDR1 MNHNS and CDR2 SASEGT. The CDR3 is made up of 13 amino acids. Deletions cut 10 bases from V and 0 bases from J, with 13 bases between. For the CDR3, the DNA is TGTGCCACCAGACGGGGGCTCTCCTACGAGCAGTACTTC. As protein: CATRRGLSYEQYF.

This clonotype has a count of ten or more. CDR3 coding DNA: TGTGCCACTACTAATAGCGGGGGGTCGGTTAATGAGCAGTTCTTC. Its protein product is CATTNSGGSVNEQFF. This chain uses TRBV19 with TRBJ2-1, with 10 bases identical to TRBD2. Trimming cost V 10 bases and J 7 bases; bases outside gene matches: 13. This CDR3 comprises 15 residues. Germline CDR1 LNHDA, CDR2 SQIVND (reference sequence).

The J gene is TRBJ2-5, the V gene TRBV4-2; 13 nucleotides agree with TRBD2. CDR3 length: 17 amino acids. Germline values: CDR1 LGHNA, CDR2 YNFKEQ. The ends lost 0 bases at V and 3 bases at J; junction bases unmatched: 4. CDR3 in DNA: TGTGCCAGCAGCCAAGATCGGACTAGCGGGGGAGAAGAGACCCAGTACTTC. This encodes CASSQDRTSGGEETQYF.

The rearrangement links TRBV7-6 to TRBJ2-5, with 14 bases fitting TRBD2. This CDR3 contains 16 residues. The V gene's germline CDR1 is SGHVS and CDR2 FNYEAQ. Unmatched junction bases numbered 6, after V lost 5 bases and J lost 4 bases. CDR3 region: CASSLRTSGGLETQYF. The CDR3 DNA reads TGTGCCAGCAGCCTGAGGACTAGCGGGGGGCTAGAGACCCAGTACTTC. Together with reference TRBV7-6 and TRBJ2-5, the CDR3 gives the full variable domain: GAGVSQSPRYKVTKRGQDVALRCDPISGHVSLYWYRQALGQGPEFLTYFNYEAQQDKSGLPNDRFSAERPEGSISTLTIQRTEQRDSAMYRCASSLRTSGGLETQYFGPGTRLLVL.

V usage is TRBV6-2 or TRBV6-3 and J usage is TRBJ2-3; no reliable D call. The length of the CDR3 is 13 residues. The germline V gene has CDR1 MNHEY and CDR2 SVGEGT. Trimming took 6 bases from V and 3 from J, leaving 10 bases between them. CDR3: CASSRLATDTQYF. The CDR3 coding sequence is TGTGCCAGCAGCAGATTAGCAACAGATACGCAGTATTTT.

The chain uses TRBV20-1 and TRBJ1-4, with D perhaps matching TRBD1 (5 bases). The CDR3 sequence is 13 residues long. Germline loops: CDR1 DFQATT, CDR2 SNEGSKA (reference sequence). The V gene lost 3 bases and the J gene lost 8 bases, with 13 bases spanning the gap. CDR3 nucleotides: TGCAGTGCTAGCGGAGAAGAGGGGGAAAAACTGTTTTTT. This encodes CSASGEEGEKLFF.

The CDR3 here is CSALVPGPLDQYF. In nucleotides, the CDR3 is TGCAGTGCTCTCGTACCCGGCCCTCTGGACCAGTACTTC. The chain employs TRBV20-1 and TRBJ2-7; D remains ambiguous. CDR1 is DFQATT and CDR2 is SNEGSKA in the germline V gene (reference sequence). The CDR3 has 13 amino acids. V was cut by 5 bases and J by 10 bases, with 21 bases left in between.

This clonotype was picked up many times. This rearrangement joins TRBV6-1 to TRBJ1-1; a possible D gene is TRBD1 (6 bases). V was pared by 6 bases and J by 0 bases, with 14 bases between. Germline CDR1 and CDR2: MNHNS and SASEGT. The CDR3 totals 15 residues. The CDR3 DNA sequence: TGTGCCAGCAGGGAACAGGGAGCGTTGAACACTGAAGCTTTCTTT. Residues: CASREQGALNTEAFF.

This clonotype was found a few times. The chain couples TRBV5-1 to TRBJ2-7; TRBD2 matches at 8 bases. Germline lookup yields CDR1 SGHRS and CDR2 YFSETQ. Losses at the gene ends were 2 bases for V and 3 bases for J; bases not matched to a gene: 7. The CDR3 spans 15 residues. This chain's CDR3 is CASSFSSTSGYEQYF. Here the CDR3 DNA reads TGCGCCAGCAGCTTCAGTTCTACTAGCGGCTACGAGCAGTACTTC.

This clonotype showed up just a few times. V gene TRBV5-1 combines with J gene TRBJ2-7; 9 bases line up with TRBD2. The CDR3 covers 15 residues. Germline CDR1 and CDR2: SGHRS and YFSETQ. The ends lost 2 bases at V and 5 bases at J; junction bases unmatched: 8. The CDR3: CASSFGGLAIHEQYF. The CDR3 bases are TGCGCCAGCAGCTTCGGGGGACTAGCTATTCACGAGCAGTACTTC.

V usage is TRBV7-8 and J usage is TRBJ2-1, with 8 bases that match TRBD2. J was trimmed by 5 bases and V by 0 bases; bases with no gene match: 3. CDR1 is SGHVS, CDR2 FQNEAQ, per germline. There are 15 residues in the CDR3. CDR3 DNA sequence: TGTGCCAGCAGCTTAGCAAGCGGGGGCCACAATGAGCAGTTCTTC. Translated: CASSLASGGHNEQFF.

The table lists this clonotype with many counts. For the CDR3, the DNA is TGTGCCAGCAGTTCTAGCGGGTTGGGGGTAGGGATATTCGGTGAGCAGTTCTTC. It translates to CASSSSGLGVGIFGEQFF. This chain uses TRBV6-2 or TRBV6-3 with TRBJ2-1, with 8 bases fitting TRBD2. The CDR3 is 18 residues long. The ends lost 4 bases at V and 9 bases at J; junction bases unmatched: 20. CDR1 is MNHEY, CDR2 SVGEGT, per germline.

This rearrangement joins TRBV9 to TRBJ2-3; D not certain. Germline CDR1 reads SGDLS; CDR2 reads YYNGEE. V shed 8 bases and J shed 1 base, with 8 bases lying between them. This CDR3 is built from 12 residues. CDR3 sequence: CARPSGTDTQYF. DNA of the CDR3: TGTGCCAGACCTTCCGGCACAGATACGCAGTATTTT.

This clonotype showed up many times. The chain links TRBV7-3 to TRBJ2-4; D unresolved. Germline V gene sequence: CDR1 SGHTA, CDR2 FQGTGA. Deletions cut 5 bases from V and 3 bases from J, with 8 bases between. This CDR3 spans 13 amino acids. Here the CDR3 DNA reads TGTGCCAGCAGCGCCTCGATCAAAAACATTCAGTACTTC. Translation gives CASSASIKNIQYF.

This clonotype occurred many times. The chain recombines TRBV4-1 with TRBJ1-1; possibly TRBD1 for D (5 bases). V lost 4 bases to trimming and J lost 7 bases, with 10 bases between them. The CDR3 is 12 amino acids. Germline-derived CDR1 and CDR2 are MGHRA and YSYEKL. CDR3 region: CASSRQGFEAFF. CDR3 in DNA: TGCGCCAGCAGCCGCCAGGGATTTGAAGCTTTCTTT.

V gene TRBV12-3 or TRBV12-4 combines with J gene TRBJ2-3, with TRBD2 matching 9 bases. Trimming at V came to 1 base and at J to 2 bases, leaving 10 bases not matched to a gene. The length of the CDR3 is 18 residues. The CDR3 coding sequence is TGTGCCAGCAGTTTAGAACGCAGCGGGGGGCATTACACAGATACGCAGTATTTT. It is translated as CASSLERSGGHYTDTQYF.

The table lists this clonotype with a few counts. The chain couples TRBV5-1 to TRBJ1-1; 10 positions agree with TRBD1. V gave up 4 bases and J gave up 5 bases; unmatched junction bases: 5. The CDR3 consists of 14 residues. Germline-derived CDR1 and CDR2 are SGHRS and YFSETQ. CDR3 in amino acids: CASSRDRGQTEAFF. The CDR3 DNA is TGCGCCAGCAGCAGAGACAGGGGGCAGACTGAAGCTTTCTTT. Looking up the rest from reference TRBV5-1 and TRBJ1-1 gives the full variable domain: KAGVTQTPRYLIKTRGQQVTLSCSPISGHRSVSWYQQTPGQGLQFLFEYFSETQRNKGNFPGRFSGRQFSNSRSEMNVSTLELGDSALYLCASSRDRGQTEAFFGQGTRLTVV.

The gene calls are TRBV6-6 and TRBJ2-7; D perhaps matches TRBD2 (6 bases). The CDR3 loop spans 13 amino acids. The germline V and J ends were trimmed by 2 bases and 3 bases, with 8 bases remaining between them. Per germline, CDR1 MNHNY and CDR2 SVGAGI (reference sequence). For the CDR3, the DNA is TGTGCCAGCAGTTACCGGGGGTTCTACGAGCAGTACTTC. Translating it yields CASSYRGFYEQYF.

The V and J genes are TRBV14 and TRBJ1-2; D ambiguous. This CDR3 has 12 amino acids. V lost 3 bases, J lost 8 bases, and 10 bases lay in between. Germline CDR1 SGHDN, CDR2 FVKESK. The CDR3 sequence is CASSHGFMGYTF. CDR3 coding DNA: TGTGCCAGCAGCCATGGATTCATGGGCTACACCTTC.